This T cell receptor beta chain was documented in a study of T-cell memory formation after mild COVID-19. Study-wide context: TCR clustering was largely donor specific.

This clonotype was picked up a small number of times. Its antigen is undetermined. Trimming took off 8 bases at V and 7 bases at J, with 21 bases between the two ends. The CDR3 is 15 amino acids. Germline lookup yields CDR1 LGHDT and CDR2 YNNKEL (reference sequence). Barcoded TCR alpha and TCR beta cDNA libraries with UMIs came from 5'RACE using constant-segment primers. TCRdb passed the 5' RACE reads through MiXCR, listing each CDR3 protein once. The table lists about 390,000 distinct CDR3 sequences, 21% of them singletons. Findings of the study overall: From day 15 to 85, contracting clones were balanced between CD4 and CD8, whereas later expanders leaned toward CD4+. Contracting CD4+ clones were located mainly in CM and EM, and CD8+ clones in EMRA.

This receptor was identified in an adult woman who had mild COVID-19 (a few samples of this study predate the infection). Cell type and time point are not known. Sample: PBMCs or a T cell subset sorted from them (not recorded which). J is TRBJ2-1 and V is TRBV3-1; tentatively, D is TRBD2 (6 bases). CDR3: CASGQTGLIANEQFF. The CDR3 nucleotides read TGTGCCAGCGGGCAGACGGGACTTATAGCAAATGAGCAGTTCTTC.